One sample yielded the 10 T cell receptor beta chains listed below, sequenced in a study of graft-versus-host responses after intestinal transplantation. Assay: immunoSEQ multiplex PCR; the TCRdb copy retains only in-frame clones and omits some. Here the sample spans around 120,000 clones, about nine tenths being singletons. Their target antigens are unknown. The material sequenced was unstimulated CD4+ T cells sorted from spleen or lymph node cells, taken before intestinal transplant. These receptors originate from a human donor who received an intestinal transplant.

The chain joins TRBV6-6 to TRBJ1-5; D might be TRBD1 (6 bases). Germline V CDR1 and CDR2: MNHNY, SVGAGI (reference sequence). The CDR3 sequence is 12 residues long. V was trimmed by 7 bases and J by 6 bases, leaving 10 bases between them. This chain's CDR3 is CASTGGSQPQHF. Written as DNA, the CDR3 is TGTGCCAGCACGGGGGGCAGTCAGCCCCAGCATTTT.

The V gene is TRBV7-2, the J gene TRBJ2-7, with 7 bases fitting TRBD2. Germline CDR1 reads SGHTA; CDR2 reads FQGNSA. Trimming at V came to 1 base and at J to 0 bases, leaving 6 bases not matched to a gene. This CDR3 has 16 residues. This CDR3 is CASSLVLALSSYEQYF. The DNA for the CDR3 is TGTGCCAGCAGCTTAGTACTAGCGCTAAGCTCCTACGAGCAGTACTTC.

V gene TRBV18 combines with J gene TRBJ2-1; the match to TRBD1 covers 9 bases. This CDR3 comprises 16 residues. CDR1 and CDR2 (germline): KGHSH, LQKENI. The V and J ends lost 0 bases and 5 bases, in that order; junction bases with no gene match: 5. The CDR3: CASSPPSGQGHNEQFF. CDR3 nucleotides: TGTGCCAGCTCACCACCGTCGGGACAGGGCCACAATGAGCAGTTCTTC.

This chain connects TRBV6-6 to TRBJ2-3; D perhaps matches TRBD2 (6 bases). The CDR3 is 15 residues long. V dropped 0 bases and J dropped 0 bases, with 7 bases sitting between them. Germline CDR1 reads MNHNY; CDR2 reads SVGAGI (reference sequence). CDR3 nucleotide sequence: TGTGCCAGCAGTTACTCGAGCGGGAGCACAGATACGCAGTATTTT. It yields the protein CASSYSSGSTDTQYF.

CDR3 region: CAWSVGSGRNEQYF. CDR3 nucleotide sequence: TGTGCCTGGAGTGTTGGGAGCGGGAGGAACGAGCAGTACTTC. The J gene is TRBJ2-7, the V gene TRBV30, with TRBD2 matching over 9 bases. Germline V gene sequence: CDR1 GTSNPN, CDR2 SVGIG (reference sequence). V was pared by 0 bases and J by 5 bases, with 5 bases of the junction left unmatched. The CDR3 is 14 amino acids.

The rearrangement joins TRBV6-4 to TRBJ2-5, with 10 bases matching TRBD2. The V gene's germline CDR1 is MRHNA and CDR2 SNTAGT. V dropped 6 bases and J dropped 3; count of bases not matched to a gene: 10. The CDR3 contains 16 residues. This CDR3 is CASSYRLAGGEETQYF. CDR3 nucleotide sequence: TGTGCCAGCAGCTACAGACTAGCGGGCGGAGAAGAGACCCAGTACTTC.

J is TRBJ2-2 and V is TRBV2; D is ambiguous. The germline CDR1 and CDR2 sequences are SNHLY and FYNNEI. V was pared by 8 bases and J by 2 bases, with 9 bases between. The CDR3 extends over 13 amino acids. The CDR3 spells CASGRLNTGELFF. In DNA, the CDR3 is TGTGCCAGCGGAAGACTTAACACCGGGGAGCTGTTTTTT.

The gene calls are TRBV5-1 and TRBJ2-5; D is possibly TRBD1 (6 bases). This CDR3 spans 14 amino acids. With 3 bases removed from V and 5 bases from J, the gap between germline ends came to 14 bases. Germline V gene data show CDR1 as SGHRS and CDR2 as YFSETQ. The CDR3 DNA follows: TGCGCCAGCAGCTCGATGGGGCAGGGGGAGACCCAGTACTTC. As protein: CASSSMGQGETQYF.

The chain combines TRBV30 with TRBJ1-1; a possible D gene is TRBD1 (6 bases). V dropped 2 bases and J dropped 11 bases, with 15 bases sitting between them. The V gene's germline CDR1 is GTSNPN and CDR2 SVGIG (reference sequence). The CDR3 is made up of 12 amino acids. This CDR3 reads CAWSTSGAVAFF. The DNA of the CDR3 is TGTGCCTGGAGTACATCAGGGGCTGTGGCTTTCTTT. Full variable domain (rest looked up from reference TRBV30 and TRBJ1-1): SQTIHQWPATLVQPVGSPLSLECTVEGTSNPNLYWYRQAAGRGLQLLFYSVGIGQISSEVPQNLSASRPQDRQFILSSKKLLLSDSGFYLCAWSTSGAVAFFGQGTRLTVV.

The chain recombines TRBV7-6 with TRBJ2-1; 12 positions agree with TRBD2. V was clipped by 2 bases and J by 10 bases; unmatched bases: 3. CDR1 and CDR2 (germline): SGHVS, FNYEAQ. This CDR3 contains 14 residues. This CDR3 reads CASSLRLAGGEQFF. The CDR3 nucleotides are TGTGCCAGCAGCTTACGGCTAGCGGGGGGGGAGCAGTTCTTC. Together with reference TRBV7-6 and TRBJ2-1, the CDR3 gives the full variable domain: GAGVSQSPRYKVTKRGQDVALRCDPISGHVSLYWYRQALGQGPEFLTYFNYEAQQDKSGLPNDRFSAERPEGSISTLTIQRTEQRDSAMYRCASSLRLAGGEQFFGPGTRLTVL.